Below, 30 T cell receptor beta chains from the same sample are listed, as sequenced in a study of shared clonotypes between healthy human individuals (dated by TCRdb to between 2020 and 2021). The library was produced with the immunoSEQ multiplex PCR assay. TCRdb holds this immuneACCESS table with in-frame rearrangements only. Some clones are missing; in checked studies, unresolved V genes explain under half, and the rest has no known cause. The sample table holds 97,000 or so clones, of which about half were seen once. Roughly 15% of the sample is taken by the ten largest. The sample was PBMCs. All receptors derive from a woman in her forties in good health. Some clones in this sample may be carry-over from other donors' samples.

V usage is TRBV10-3 and J usage is TRBJ2-5, with 9 bases that match TRBD1. The CDR3 consists of 15 residues. CDR1 and CDR2 (germline): ENHRY, SYGVKD. Trimming removed 6 bases from V and 1 base from J; junction bases left unmatched: 6. The CDR3 loop reads CAISRMTGGQETQYF. In nucleotides, the CDR3 is TGTGCCATCAGCCGAATGACAGGGGGCCAAGAGACCCAGTACTTC.

The chain recombines TRBV7-9 with TRBJ2-7; TRBD1 is a possible D gene (7 bases). The CDR3 is made up of 15 amino acids. Per the germline V gene, CDR1 is SEHNR and CDR2 is FQNEAQ (reference sequence). Trimming stripped 5 bases from V and 8 bases from J, with 22 bases between. The CDR3: CASSPRGQGGRKQYF. The CDR3 DNA follows: TGTGCCAGCAGCCCTAGGGGCCAGGGGGGTCGTAAGCAGTACTTC.

CDR3 in DNA: TGTGCCAGCAGATCCACCTACGAGCAGTACTTC. This encodes CASRSTYEQYF. The chain is built from TRBV28 and TRBJ2-7, with no clear D. CDR3 length equals 11 residues. V was shortened by 6 bases and J by 2 bases, with 5 bases between the two germline ends. CDR1 is MDHEN and CDR2 is SYDVKM in the germline V gene.

The genes are TRBV6-6 and TRBJ1-1, with 8 bases aligning to TRBD1. CDR3 length equals 13 residues. V lost 7 bases and J lost 4; bases outside the gene matches: 5. Per germline, CDR1 MNHNY and CDR2 SVGAGI (reference sequence). The CDR3, as DNA: TGTGCCAGCACCGGGACAGGAGGCACTGAAGCTTTCTTT. It translates to CASTGTGGTEAFF.

V is TRBV9 and J is TRBJ2-5; 12 nucleotides agree with TRBD1. TRBJ2-7 explains the end of the DNA better; the J call may be wrong. Looked up from germline, CDR1 is SGDLS and CDR2 is YYNGEE. The CDR3 contains 15 residues. CDR3 sequence (DNA): TGTGCCAGCAGCCCTGGGACAGGGGGCCGCTACGAGCAGTACTTC. It specifies CASSPGTGGRYEQYF.

Many counts were recorded for this clone. The V gene is TRBV19, the J gene TRBJ1-5; TRBD1 agrees at 7 bases. The CDR3 runs 15 residues. Germline-derived CDR1 and CDR2 are LNHDA and SQIVND (reference sequence). J lost 2 bases, V lost 2 bases, and 3 bases had no gene match. CDR3 coding DNA: TGTGCCAGTAGTATAAGTGGACAGGGCAATCAGCCCCAGCATTTT. Translation gives CASSISGQGNQPQHF. The entire variable domain, with the rest obtained from reference TRBV19 and TRBJ1-5, is as follows: DGGITQSPKYLFRKEGQNVTLSCEQNLNHDAMYWYRQDPGQGLRLIYYSQIVNDFQKGDIAEGYSVSREKKESFPLTVTSAQKNPTAFYLCASSISGQGNQPQHFGDGTRLSIL.

This clone was counted only a few times. This chain links TRBV4-2 with TRBJ2-2, with a weak D call TRBD2 (5 bases). Per the germline V gene, CDR1 is LGHNA and CDR2 is YNFKEQ. Trimming shortened V by 4 bases and J by 7 bases, and 13 bases separated the two germline ends. The CDR3 runs to 14 residues. CDR3 nucleotides: TGTGCCAGCAGCCTAATAGCCGGGAACGGGGAGCTGTTTTTT. Protein sequence: CASSLIAGNGELFF.

This clone was detected once. As DNA, the CDR3 is TGTGCCAGCGGGAGGGCACTAGCGAGTTACTTC. It yields the protein CASGRALASYF. The rearrangement uses TRBV21-1 and TRBJ2-5; the D segment call TRBD2 is taken from the table without a DNA check. TRBV21-1 is termed a pseudogene. The CDR3 is made up of 11 amino acids.

This clone was counted many times. This chain connects TRBV6-6 to TRBJ2-7; 8 bases are shared with TRBD1. J gave up 0 bases and V 8 bases, and 6 bases lay outside the gene matches. The CDR3 loop spans 14 amino acids. Germline-derived CDR1 and CDR2 are MNHNY and SVGAGI (reference sequence). The CDR3 loop is CASGNGQGSYEQYF. CDR3 sequence (DNA): TGTGCCAGCGGAAATGGACAGGGCTCCTACGAGCAGTACTTC.

The CDR3 reads CAWSGRGTNSYEQYF. The CDR3 DNA reads as TGTGCCTGGAGTGGCAGGGGTACTAATTCCTACGAGCAGTACTTC. V and J are TRBV30 and TRBJ2-7, with D possibly matching TRBD1 (6 bases). The CDR3 has 15 amino acids. Per the germline V gene, CDR1 is GTSNPN and CDR2 is SVGIG (reference sequence). V shed 1 base and J shed 1 base, with 14 bases lying between them. The full variable domain, completed using reference TRBV30 and TRBJ2-7, is SQTIHQWPATLVQPVGSPLSLECTVEGTSNPNLYWYRQAAGRGLQLLFYSVGIGQISSEVPQNLSASRPQDRQFILSSKKLLLSDSGFYLCAWSGRGTNSYEQYFGPGTRLTVT.

This clone appeared a few times. The chain uses TRBV5-1 and TRBJ2-2; the match to TRBD1 covers 11 bases. V gave up 4 bases and J gave up 3 bases; unmatched junction bases: 5. The CDR3 extends over 16 amino acids. The V gene's germline CDR1 is SGHRS and CDR2 YFSETQ. CDR3 in DNA: TGCGCCAGCAGCGTTAGGACAGGGGGCGACACCGGGGAGCTGTTTTTT. Its protein is CASSVRTGGDTGELFF.

This chain connects TRBV15 to TRBJ2-7; 10 bases line up with TRBD1. V dropped 5 bases and J dropped 5; count of bases not matched to a gene: 12. Germline assignment: CDR1 LNHNV and CDR2 YYDKDF (reference sequence). The CDR3 spans 16 residues. The DNA of the CDR3 is TGTGCCACCAGCGCCAGACGCGGGACAGGGGTCGACGAGCAGTACTTC. Translation: CATSARRGTGVDEQYF.

This clone was seen only once. The V call is TRBV7-2, the J call TRBJ1-4, with a tentative D call TRBD1 (6 bases). CDR1 and CDR2 (germline): SGHTA, FQGNSA. The CDR3 is 12 residues long. V lost 5 bases and J 8 bases, leaving 9 bases between the germline ends. The CDR3 DNA is TGTGCCAGCAGCCCCCAGGGGGAAAAACTGTTTTTT. It codes for CASSPQGEKLFF.

This clone was found many times. At the DNA level, this CDR3 is encoded by other sequences in the same sample as well. CDR3 nucleotides: TGCAGCGTTGAACCTTCCCACTTGGTGTCGGATATGAACACTGAAGCTTTCTTT. Translation gives CSVEPSHLVSDMNTEAFF. The V gene is TRBV29-1, the J gene TRBJ1-1; D gene uncertain. This CDR3 is built from 18 residues. CDR1 and CDR2 from the germline V gene are SQVTM and ANQGSEA. Between the trimmed V and J ends, which lost 2 bases and 0 bases, there was a span of 22 bases.

This clone was detected ten times or more. V and J are TRBV11-2 and TRBJ2-7, with 8 positions matching TRBD1. CDR3 size: 15 residues. Germline V gene lookup returns CDR1 SGHAT and CDR2 FQNNGV. The ends lost 7 bases at V and 4 bases at J; junction bases unmatched: 12. For the CDR3, the DNA is TGTGCCAGCACCCCAGAGGCAGGGGGCCCTTACGAGCAGTACTTC. Translation: CASTPEAGGPYEQYF.

This rearrangement joins TRBV28 to TRBJ2-7; TRBD2 agrees at 7 bases. The CDR3 consists of 16 residues. With 5 bases clipped from V and 0 bases from J, the junction kept 10 bases outside the gene matches. Germline assignment: CDR1 MDHEN and CDR2 SYDVKM. CDR3 DNA: TGTGCCAGCAGTCGACTGAGCGGGATTACCTCCTACGAGCAGTACTTC. Its protein is CASSRLSGITSYEQYF.

J is TRBJ2-7 and V is TRBV30; a weak D match, TRBD1 (5 bases). V was cut by 0 bases and J by 5 bases, with 14 bases left in between. This CDR3 has 14 residues. CDR1 and CDR2 (germline): GTSNPN, SVGIG (reference sequence). The CDR3, as DNA: TGTGCCTGGAGTGTGATGGTAGGGGCCAACGAGCAGTACTTC. As protein: CAWSVMVGANEQYF.

To note about this clone: A read error is likely here: a far larger clone is one base away. The chain carries TRBV6-5 and TRBJ1-3; D not resolved. Looked up from germline, CDR1 is MNHEY and CDR2 is SVGAGI. The ends were cut back, 10 bases at V and 4 bases at J, with 14 bases in the middle. CDR3 size: 13 residues. The CDR3 is CAIKVSSGNTIYF. CDR3 nucleotide sequence: TGTGCCATCAAGGTCAGCTCCGGAAACACCATATATTTT.

The genes are TRBV7-8 and TRBJ2-7; D assignment may be TRBD1 or TRBD2 (5 bases each). The CDR3 contains 13 residues. Germline-derived CDR1 and CDR2 are SGHVS and FQNEAQ. Between the trimmed V and J ends, which lost 3 bases and 3 bases, there was a span of 9 bases. CDR3 residues: CASSFRDVYEQYF. CDR3 nucleotide sequence: TGTGCCAGCAGCTTCAGGGACGTCTACGAGCAGTACTTC.

This clone was picked up a small number of times. The rearrangement uses TRBV18 and TRBJ2-3, with D hard to call. Germline CDR1 and CDR2: KGHSH and LQKENI. Trimming removed 3 bases from V and 0 bases from J, with 7 bases in between. CDR3 length: 14 residues. The CDR3 here is CASSPSGSTDTQYF. The CDR3 DNA reads as TGTGCCAGCTCACCCTCCGGGAGCACAGATACGCAGTATTTT.

The CDR3 DNA reads TGTGCCAGCAGTTCCCCGGGACAGGCCAGACTCGGCTATGGCTACACCTTC. Protein sequence: CASSSPGQARLGYGYTF. The V and J genes are TRBV28 and TRBJ1-2; 8 bases are shared with TRBD1. CDR1 is MDHEN, CDR2 SYDVKM, per germline. The CDR3 is made up of 17 amino acids. Trimming at V came to 4 bases and at J to 4 bases, leaving 14 bases not matched to a gene.

This clone was counted ten times or more. The V gene is TRBV30, the J gene TRBJ1-2; TRBD1 matches 9 bases. The V gene's germline CDR1 is GTSNPN and CDR2 SVGIG (reference sequence). The trim removed 3 bases at V and 4 bases at J, leaving 6 bases unmatched. The CDR3 totals 14 residues. CDR3 in DNA: TGTGCCTGGAGGTGGACAGGGGCGGGCTATGGCTACACCTTC. Its protein product is CAWRWTGAGYGYTF.

This clone was found a few times. The chain uses TRBV2 and TRBJ2-5; weak D call: TRBD1 (5 bases). The J call may be mistaken, given a closer DNA end match to TRBJ2-7. The germline CDR1 and CDR2 sequences are SNHLY and FYNNEI. The CDR3 is made up of 13 amino acids. In DNA, the CDR3 is TGTGCCAGTCTAGGGGCCCCTAGCTACGAGCAGTACTTC. Its protein is CASLGAPSYEQYF.

This chain uses TRBV4-1 with TRBJ1-2; D remains unclear. Germline-derived CDR1 and CDR2 are MGHRA and YSYEKL. The CDR3 covers 15 residues. With 0 bases removed from V and 2 bases from J, the gap between germline ends came to 10 bases. DNA of the CDR3: TGCGCCAGCAGCCAAGATCGGGTCGAGAACTATGGCTACACCTTC. This translates into CASSQDRVENYGYTF.

The V gene is TRBV6-4, the J gene TRBJ2-1; 7 bases line up with TRBD2. This CDR3 has 15 amino acids. In germline, CDR1 is MRHNA, CDR2 SNTAGT. Losses at the gene ends were 2 bases for V and 2 bases for J; bases not matched to a gene: 3. In DNA, the CDR3 is TGTGCCAGCAGTGACGGGGGAGGGCCCTACAATGAGCAGTTCTTC. Its protein is CASSDGGGPYNEQFF.

This clone was seen a handful of times. This chain joins TRBV4-3 and TRBJ1-2; D uncertain. Germline assignment: CDR1 LGHNA and CDR2 YSLEER. V shed 3 bases and J shed 6 bases, with 11 bases lying between them. This CDR3 has 13 residues. The CDR3 DNA reads as TGCGCCAGCAGCCATCAGTTATCGGATGGCTACACCTTC. It yields the protein CASSHQLSDGYTF.

This clone was recorded at least ten times. V gene TRBV28 combines with J gene TRBJ1-2, with 7 nucleotides matching TRBD1. The junction had 2 bases not matched to a gene; V was cut back by 1 base and J by 3 bases. CDR3 size: 14 residues. Germline CDR1 reads MDHEN; CDR2 reads SYDVKM. The CDR3 DNA sequence: TGTGCCAGCAGTTTATCGGGGACAGACTATGGCTACACCTTC. Its protein product is CASSLSGTDYGYTF.

This clone was seen ten or more times. V usage is TRBV28 and J usage is TRBJ2-7; TRBD2 agrees at 10 bases. The CDR3 has 11 amino acids. CDR1 is MDHEN and CDR2 is SYDVKM in the germline V gene. The V gene end was trimmed by 5 bases and the J gene end by 13 bases; junction bases not matched to a gene: 5. CDR3 region: CASSAGTSVYF. CDR3 nucleotides: TGTGCCAGCAGTGCCGGGACTAGCGTTTACTTC.

This clone was counted many times. This rearrangement joins TRBV18 to TRBJ2-4, with D possibly TRBD1 on 6 matching bases. Trimming shortened V by 3 bases and J by 7 bases, and 19 bases separated the two germline ends. Germline lookup yields CDR1 KGHSH and CDR2 LQKENI. The CDR3 runs to 16 residues. The DNA of the CDR3 is TGTGCCAGCTCACCCCCGGCAGGGGCGAGGGGGAACATTCAGTACTTC. Translation: CASSPPAGARGNIQYF. The whole variable domain, filled in from reference TRBV18 and TRBJ2-4, reads NAGVMQNPRHLVRRRGQEARLRCSPMKGHSHVYWYRQLPEEGLKFMVYLQKENIIDESGMPKERFSAEFPKEGPSILRIQQVVRGDSAAYFCASSPPAGARGNIQYFGAGTRLSVL.

The chain carries TRBV18 and TRBJ1-3; D ambiguous. This CDR3 contains 15 residues. Trimming removed 4 bases from V and 0 bases from J, with 10 bases in between. Germline V gene lookup returns CDR1 KGHSH and CDR2 LQKENI. CDR3 bases: TGTGCCAGCTCACATGAGGTCATCTCTGGAAACACCATATATTTT. Its protein product is CASSHEVISGNTIYF. Filled out from reference TRBV18 and TRBJ1-3, the complete variable domain reads NAGVMQNPRHLVRRRGQEARLRCSPMKGHSHVYWYRQLPEEGLKFMVYLQKENIIDESGMPKERFSAEFPKEGPSILRIQQVVRGDSAAYFCASSHEVISGNTIYFGEGSWLTVV.